This TCR beta chain was sequenced in a study of blood T cell repertoires in COVID-19. Study in general: Donors in the United States, Italy and Spain gave samples during acute or convalescent COVID-19. PBMCs, B-cell-depleted T cells, or T cells were the source of the cDNA or gDNA that made up the material.

Authors' processing steps: Reference gene primer amplification yielded estimated nucleated cell counts. Sequenced by immunoSEQ multiplex PCR; TCRdb stores in-frame clones only, minus some. The D gene and trimming were derived from the DNA, and the V and J assignments and clone size from that table. Here the sample spans about 150,000 clones, about four fifths being singletons. Germline loops: CDR1 MDHEN, CDR2 SYDVKM. Trimming stripped 7 bases from V and 7 bases from J, with 21 bases between. There are 15 residues in the CDR3. The sample consisted of peripheral blood. V usage is TRBV28 and J usage is TRBJ2-3; perhaps TRBD1 as D (7 bases). The source is a man aged 25-45 years with COVID-19, enrolled during active disease. DNA for the CDR3: TGTGCCAGCACCCCTGGAGGGGGCGCTTGGCATACGCAGTATTTT. Its protein product is CASTPGGGAWHTQYF.